Ten or more counts support the clone carrying this TCR beta chain. The antigen is unknown. Clinical symptoms, serum thyroxine and TRAb, thyroid ultrasound and orbital computed tomography were used for the diagnoses. This entry comes from a study of T cells in Graves' hyperthyroidism and ophthalmopathy. Study results and caveats: With a median lead of 6.5 months before onset, the model predicted ophthalmopathy.

Germline assignment: CDR1 GTSNPN and CDR2 SVGIG (reference sequence). The V end lost 0 bases, the J end lost 3 bases, and 2 bases lay between the germline ends. The CDR3 is made up of 12 amino acids. TCR beta CDR3 sequences were amplified from RNA transcripts. First-round RT-PCR with HTBI primers amplified the TCR CDR3 region. TCRdb re-called the multiplex PCR reads with MiXCR, one entry per CDR3 protein. The top ten hold about 14% of the sample, which has fewer than 850,000 distinct CDR3 sequences, 17% seen once. Source material: blood. The rearrangement uses TRBV30 and TRBJ1-4; D not certain. The TCR originated in a man in his fifties with Graves' hyperthyroidism. CDR3 DNA sequence: TGTGCCTGGAGTGTCGCTAATGAAAAACTGTTTTTT. As protein: CAWSVANEKLFF.